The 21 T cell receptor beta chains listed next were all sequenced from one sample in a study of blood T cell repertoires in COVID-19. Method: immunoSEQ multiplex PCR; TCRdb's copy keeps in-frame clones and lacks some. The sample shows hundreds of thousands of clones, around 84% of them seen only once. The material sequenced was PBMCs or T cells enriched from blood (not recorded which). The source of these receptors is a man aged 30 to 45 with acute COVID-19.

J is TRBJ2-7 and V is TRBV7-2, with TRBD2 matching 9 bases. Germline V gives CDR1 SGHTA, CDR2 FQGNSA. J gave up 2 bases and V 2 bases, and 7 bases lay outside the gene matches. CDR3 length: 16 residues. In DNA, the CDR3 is TGTGCCAGCAGCTTAAAATTTGCGGGGGGGACCTACGAGCAGTACTTC. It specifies CASSLKFAGGTYEQYF.

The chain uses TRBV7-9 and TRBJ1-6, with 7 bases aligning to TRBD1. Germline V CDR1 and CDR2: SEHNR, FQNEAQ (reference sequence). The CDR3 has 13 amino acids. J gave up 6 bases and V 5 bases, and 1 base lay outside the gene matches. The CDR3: CASSQGGNSPLHF. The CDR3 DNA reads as TGTGCCAGCAGCCAGGGGGGTAATTCACCCCTCCACTTT. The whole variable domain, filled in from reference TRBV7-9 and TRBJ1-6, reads DTGVSQNPRHKITKRGQNVTFRCDPISEHNRLYWYRQTLGQGPEFLTYFQNEAQLEKSRLLSDRFSAERPKGSFSTLEIQRTEQGDSAMYLCASSQGGNSPLHFGNGTRLTVT.

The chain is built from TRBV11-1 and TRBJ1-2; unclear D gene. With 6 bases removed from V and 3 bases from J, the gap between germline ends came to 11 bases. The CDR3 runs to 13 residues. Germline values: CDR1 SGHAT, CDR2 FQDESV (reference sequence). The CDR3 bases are TGTGCCAGCAGAACCCCCGAGGACTATGGCTACACCTTC. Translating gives CASRTPEDYGYTF.

CDR3 DNA sequence: TGTGCCAGCAGCTTGGGGGCTAGCGGGGTCAGGGAGACCCAGTACTTC. Its protein is CASSLGASGVRETQYF. The chain is built from TRBV11-2 and TRBJ2-5; the match to TRBD2 covers 9 bases. CDR1 is SGHAT, CDR2 FQNNGV, per germline. CDR3 length: 16 amino acids. J lost 5 bases, V lost 3 bases, and 10 bases had no gene match.

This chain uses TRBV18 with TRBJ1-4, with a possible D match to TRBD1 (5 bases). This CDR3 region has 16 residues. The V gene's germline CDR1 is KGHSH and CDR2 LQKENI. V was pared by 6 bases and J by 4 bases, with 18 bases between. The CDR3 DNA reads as TGTGCCAGCTCCAGCTCCTTCGGGGGATTTAATGAAAAACTGTTTTTT. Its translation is CASSSSFGGFNEKLFF.

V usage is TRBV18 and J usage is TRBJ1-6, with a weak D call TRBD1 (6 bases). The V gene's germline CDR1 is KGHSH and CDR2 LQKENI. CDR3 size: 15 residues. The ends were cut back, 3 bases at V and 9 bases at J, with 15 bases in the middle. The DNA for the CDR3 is TGTGCCAGCTCACCCCCGACAGGCCCCAGTTCACCCCTCCACTTT. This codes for CASSPPTGPSSPLHF. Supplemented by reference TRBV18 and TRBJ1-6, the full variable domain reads NAGVMQNPRHLVRRRGQEARLRCSPMKGHSHVYWYRQLPEEGLKFMVYLQKENIIDESGMPKERFSAEFPKEGPSILRIQQVVRGDSAAYFCASSPPTGPSSPLHFGNGTRLTVT.

The CDR3 coding sequence is TGTGCCACCAGTGAACCCTCAGGGAAAGCTTTCTTT. It encodes CATSEPSGKAFF. The chain joins TRBV24-1 to TRBJ1-1, with a tentative D call TRBD1 (5 bases). Germline values: CDR1 KGHDR, CDR2 SFDVKD. CDR3 length: 12 amino acids. Trimming took 4 bases from V and 9 from J, leaving 11 bases between them.

In DNA, the CDR3 is TGTGCCATCAGTGAGTCCGGCGGTACCACTGGTGAGCAGTTCTTC. Its protein is CAISESGGTTGEQFF. This chain links TRBV10-3 with TRBJ2-1; no definite D call. CDR1 is ENHRY, CDR2 SYGVKD, per germline. The length of the CDR3 is 15 residues. Trimming removed 0 bases from V and 9 bases from J, with 15 bases in between.

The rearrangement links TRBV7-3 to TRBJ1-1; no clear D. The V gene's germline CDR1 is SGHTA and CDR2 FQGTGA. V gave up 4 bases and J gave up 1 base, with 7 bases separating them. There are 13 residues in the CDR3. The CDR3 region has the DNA TGTGCCAGCAGCTCAATTCCGAACACTGAAGCTTTCTTT. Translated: CASSSIPNTEAFF.

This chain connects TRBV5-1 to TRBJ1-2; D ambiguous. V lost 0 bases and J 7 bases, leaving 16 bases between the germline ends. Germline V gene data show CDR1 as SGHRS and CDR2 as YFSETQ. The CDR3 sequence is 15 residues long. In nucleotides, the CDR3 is TGCGCCAGCAGCTTGGGCGCGGGGAGGGAGAGTGGCTACACCTTC. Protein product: CASSLGAGRESGYTF.

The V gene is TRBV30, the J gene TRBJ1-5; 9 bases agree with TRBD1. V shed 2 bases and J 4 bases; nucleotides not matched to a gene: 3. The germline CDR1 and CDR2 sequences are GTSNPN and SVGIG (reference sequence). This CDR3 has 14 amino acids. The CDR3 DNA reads TGTGCCTGGAGTAGGGGACAGGGAAATCAGCCCCAGCATTTT. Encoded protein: CAWSRGQGNQPQHF. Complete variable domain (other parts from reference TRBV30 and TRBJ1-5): SQTIHQWPATLVQPVGSPLSLECTVEGTSNPNLYWYRQAAGRGLQLLFYSVGIGQISSEVPQNLSASRPQDRQFILSSKKLLLSDSGFYLCAWSRGQGNQPQHFGDGTRLSIL.

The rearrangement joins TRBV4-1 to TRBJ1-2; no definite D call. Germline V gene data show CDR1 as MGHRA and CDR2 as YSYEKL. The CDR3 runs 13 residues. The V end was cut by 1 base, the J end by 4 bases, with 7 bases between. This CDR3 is CASSQVGGYGYTF. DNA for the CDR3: TGCGCCAGCAGCCAAGTCGGCGGCTATGGCTACACCTTC.

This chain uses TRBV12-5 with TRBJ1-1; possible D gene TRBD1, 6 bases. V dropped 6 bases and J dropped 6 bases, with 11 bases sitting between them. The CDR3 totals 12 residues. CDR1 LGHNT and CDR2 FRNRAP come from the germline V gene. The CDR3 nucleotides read TGTGCTAGTGGGCGACAGGTCGCTGAAGCTTTCTTT. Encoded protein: CASGRQVAEAFF. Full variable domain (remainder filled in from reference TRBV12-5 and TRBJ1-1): DARVTQTPRHKVTEMGQEVTMRCQPILGHNTVFWYRQTMMQGLELLAYFRNRAPLDDSGMPKDRFSAEMPDATLATLKIQPSEPRDSAVYFCASGRQVAEAFFGQGTRLTVV.

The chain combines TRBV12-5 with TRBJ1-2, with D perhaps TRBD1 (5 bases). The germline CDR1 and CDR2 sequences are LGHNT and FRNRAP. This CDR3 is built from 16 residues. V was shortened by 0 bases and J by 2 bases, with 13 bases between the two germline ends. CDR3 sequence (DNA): TGTGCTAGTGGTTTGGTAATGTTAGGGGCGAACTATGGCTACACCTTC. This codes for CASGLVMLGANYGYTF.

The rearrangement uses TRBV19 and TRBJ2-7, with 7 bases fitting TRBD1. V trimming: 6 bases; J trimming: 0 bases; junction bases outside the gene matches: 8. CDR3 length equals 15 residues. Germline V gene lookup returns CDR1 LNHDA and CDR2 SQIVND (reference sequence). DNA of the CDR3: TGTGCCAGTAGCGTCAGGACAGGCGGCTCCTACGAGCAGTACTTC. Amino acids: CASSVRTGGSYEQYF.

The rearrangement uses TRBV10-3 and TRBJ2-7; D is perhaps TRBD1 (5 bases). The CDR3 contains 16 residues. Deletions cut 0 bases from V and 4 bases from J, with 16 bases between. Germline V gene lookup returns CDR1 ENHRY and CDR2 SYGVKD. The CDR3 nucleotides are TGTGCCATCAGTGAGTCCCTAAGGGGTTTCGAGTACGAGCAGTACTTC. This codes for CAISESLRGFEYEQYF.

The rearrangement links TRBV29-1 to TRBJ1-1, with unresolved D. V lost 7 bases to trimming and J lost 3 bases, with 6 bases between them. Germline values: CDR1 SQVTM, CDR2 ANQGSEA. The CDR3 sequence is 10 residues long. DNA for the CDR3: TGCAGCGCTTTCGACACTGAAGCTTTCTTT. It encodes CSAFDTEAFF.

The CDR3 protein is CAWDRRLYGYTF. The CDR3 coding sequence is TGTGCCTGGGACAGGAGACTCTATGGCTACACCTTC. The chain uses TRBV30 and TRBJ1-2; a weak D match, TRBD1 (6 bases). Trimming shortened V by 5 bases and J by 4 bases, and 11 bases separated the two germline ends. CDR1 and CDR2 from the germline V gene are GTSNPN and SVGIG (reference sequence). This CDR3 has 12 residues.

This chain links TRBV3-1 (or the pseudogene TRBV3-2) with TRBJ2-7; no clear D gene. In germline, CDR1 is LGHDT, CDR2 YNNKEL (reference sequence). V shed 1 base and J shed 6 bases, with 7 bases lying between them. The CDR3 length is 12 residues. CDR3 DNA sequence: TGTGCCAGCAGCCAAGCGGGTGGCGAGCAGTACTTC. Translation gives CASSQAGGEQYF.

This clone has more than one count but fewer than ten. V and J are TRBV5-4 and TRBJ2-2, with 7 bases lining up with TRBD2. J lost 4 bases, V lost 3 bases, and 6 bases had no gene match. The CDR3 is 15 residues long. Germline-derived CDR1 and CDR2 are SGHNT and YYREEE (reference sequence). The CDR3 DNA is TGTGCCAGCAGCTCGAGCGGGGCCGCCACCGGGGAGCTGTTTTTT. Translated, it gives CASSSSGAATGELFF.

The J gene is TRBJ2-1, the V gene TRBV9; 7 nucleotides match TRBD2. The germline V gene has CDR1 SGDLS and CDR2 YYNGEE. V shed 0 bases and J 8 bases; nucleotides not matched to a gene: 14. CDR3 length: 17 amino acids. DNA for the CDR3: TGTGCCAGCAGCGTAGGTTGGGGAGCGGGGAGTGAGGATGAGCAGTTCTTC. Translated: CASSVGWGAGSEDEQFF.